This T cell receptor (beta chain) was identified during a study of ipilimumab plus nivolumab after autologous stem cell transplantation. This CDR3 comprises 18 residues. The V end lost 5 bases, the J end lost 0 bases, and 19 bases lay between the germline ends. Germline V gene lookup returns CDR1 SGHAT and CDR2 FQNNGV. Sequenced by immunoSEQ multiplex PCR; TCRdb stores in-frame clones only, minus some. The sample shows approximately 15,000 clones, 80% of them seen only once. Source: PBMCs, taken in a trial of ipilimumab plus nivolumab as post-transplant consolidation. This chain links TRBV11-2 with TRBJ1-4, with D hard to call. This clonotype originated in a male donor with diffuse large B-cell lymphoma. CDR3 sequence: CASSVKRTAGTTNEKLFF. CDR3 sequence (DNA): TGTGCCAGCAGCGTAAAGAGGACTGCTGGAACAACTAATGAAAAACTGTTTTTT.